This passage covers 11 T cell receptor beta chains from one sample sequenced in a study of T cells in Graves' hyperthyroidism and ophthalmopathy (dated by TCRdb to between 2019 and 2020). Libraries came from multiplex PCR. The listed sequencing device is Illumina HiSeq 2000. The TCR beta CDR3 regions were amplified from RNA transcripts. The TCR CDR3 was subjected to a first round of RT-PCR using the HTBI primer set and the Qiagen OneStep RT-PCR kit. TCRdb took the public reads, trimmed them with fastp at Q25, ran MiXCR for clone calling and kept in-frame beta chains. When rows share a CDR3 protein, they turn into one entry using the most common DNA and genes. Recorded for this sample are about 500,000 distinct CDR3 sequences; 46% of them occurred a single time. Of the sample, about 45% falls within the top ten clones. Sequences were obtained from peripheral blood or thyroid tissue (not recorded which). The receptors originated from an adult woman with Graves' disease, either hyperthyroidism or ophthalmopathy (not recorded which).

The chain recombines TRBV6-5 with TRBJ2-5; TRBD2 matches 11 bases. Germline trimming cut 10 bases from V and 2 bases from J; bases unmatched to any gene: 9. The CDR3 consists of 15 residues. Germline V gene sequence: CDR1 MNHEY, CDR2 SVGAGI. This CDR3 reads CATTYGTSGQETQYF. In nucleotides, the CDR3 is TGTGCCACCACCTACGGGACTAGCGGACAAGAGACCCAGTACTTC.

This clonotype occurred many times. The chain recombines TRBV12-3 or TRBV12-4 with TRBJ2-2, with D possibly TRBD1 on 6 matching bases. The CDR3 has 13 residues. Deletions cut 8 bases from V and 5 bases from J, with 12 bases between. The CDR3 DNA reads as TGTGCCAGCCGTCCAGGGGTAACCGGGGAGCTGTTTTTT. Its translation: CASRPGVTGELFF.

The chain is built from TRBV29-1 and TRBJ1-1; no firm D call. CDR3 size: 9 residues. Germline V gene sequence: CDR1 SQVTM, CDR2 ANQGSEA. The V gene lost 8 bases and the J gene lost 6 bases, with 7 bases spanning the gap. The CDR3 DNA reads TGCAGCAGGGAGGCTGAAGCTTTCTTT. Its protein is CSREAEAFF. The full variable domain, its missing parts supplied by reference TRBV29-1 and TRBJ1-1, is SAVISQKPSRDICQRGTSLTIQCQVDSQVTMMFWYRQQPGQSLTLIATANQGSEATYESGFVIDKFPISRPNLTFSTLTVSNMSPEDSSIYLCSREAEAFFGQGTRLTVV.

This sequence joins TRBV20-1 and TRBJ1-5; no clear D gene. Germline V gives CDR1 DFQATT, CDR2 SNEGSKA (reference sequence). V was trimmed by 3 bases and J by 1 base, leaving 10 bases between them. The CDR3 covers 14 residues. CDR3 in amino acids: CSARGPGSNQPQHF. CDR3 DNA sequence: TGCAGTGCTAGGGGTCCTGGGAGCAATCAGCCCCAGCATTTT.

The chain uses TRBV7-2 and TRBJ2-5; D is perhaps TRBD1 (6 bases). The CDR3 runs to 17 residues. From germline, CDR1 is SGHTA and CDR2 FQGNSA. Trimming cost V 5 bases and J 5 bases, with 24 bases left between them. The CDR3 loop reads CASSRLYGPGAWETQYF. CDR3 DNA: TGTGCCAGCAGCCGGCTGTACGGCCCAGGGGCTTGGGAGACCCAGTACTTC.

The gene calls are TRBV5-1 and TRBJ1-3, with D uncertain. The CDR3 sequence is 14 residues long. CDR1 SGHRS and CDR2 YFSETQ come from the germline V gene. The V and J ends lost 3 bases and 8 bases respectively, with 15 bases between them. CDR3 in amino acids: CASSYMASGYTIYF. The CDR3 coding sequence is TGCGCCAGCAGCTACATGGCCTCCGGGTACACCATATATTTT.

The rearrangement links TRBV4-1 to TRBJ2-5; tentative D call: TRBD2 (5 bases). The CDR3 contains 16 residues. CDR1 is MGHRA and CDR2 is YSYEKL in the germline V gene. The germline V and J ends were trimmed by 0 bases and 1 base, with 12 bases remaining between them. In DNA, the CDR3 is TGCGCCAGCAGCCAAGATTTTGGAGGAGTCCAAGAGACCCAGTACTTC. Translating gives CASSQDFGGVQETQYF.

The sample holds many counts of this clonotype. This chain links TRBV7-2 with TRBJ1-3; D possibly corresponds to TRBD1 (6 bases). The CDR3 has 15 residues. V lost 4 bases to trimming and J lost 2 bases, with 12 bases between them. CDR1 SGHTA and CDR2 FQGNSA come from the germline V gene. In nucleotides, the CDR3 is TGTGCCAGCAGCTCCTTGGGGGGCGCTGGAAACACCATATATTTT. It yields the protein CASSSLGGAGNTIYF.

The rearrangement uses TRBV5-4 and TRBJ2-5; the D gene is possibly TRBD2 (6 bases). The ends were cut back, 4 bases at V and 9 bases at J, with 16 bases in the middle. In germline, CDR1 is SGHNT, CDR2 YYREEE (reference sequence). This CDR3 is built from 13 residues. CDR3 sequence (DNA): TGTGCCAGCAGCAAACCTCCCGGAGGGGCCCAGTACTTC. It translates to CASSKPPGGAQYF.

The V call is TRBV7-3, the J call TRBJ2-5, with a possible D match to TRBD2 (7 bases). CDR3 length equals 15 residues. Germline V lookup: CDR1 SGHTA, CDR2 FQGTGA. V was pared by 2 bases and J by 7 bases, with 17 bases between. CDR3 sequence (DNA): TGTGCCAGCAGCTTAGTTGGCGGGGGCCACGGGACCCAGTACTTC. Protein product: CASSLVGGGHGTQYF.

The chain joins TRBV20-1 to TRBJ1-1, with 7 bases that match TRBD1. The V segment lost 3 bases and the J segment 0 bases; nucleotides outside the gene matches: 7. This CDR3 has 15 amino acids. Germline assignment: CDR1 DFQATT and CDR2 SNEGSKA (reference sequence). The DNA for the CDR3 is TGCAGTGCTAGGACGCCGGGACAGATGAACACTGAAGCTTTCTTT. Its translation is CSARTPGQMNTEAFF.